The entry below describes one TCR beta chain. Source study methods: From reference gene primer amplification, estimates of nucleated cell counts were derived. This table comes from immunoSEQ multiplex PCR, and its TCRdb copy is limited to in-frame clones, with some not included. From that table come the V and J calls and clone size; the DNA was used to work out D and trimming. The sample comprises about 180,000 clones, about 85% of which are singletons, and about 6.9% rests with the top ten. The Seattle patients, enrolled during active infection, were followed longitudinally. This CDR3 is built from 16 residues. The germline V gene encodes CDR1 MNHEY and CDR2 SVGEGT. Trimming took 2 bases from V and 0 from J, leaving 11 bases between them. The sample comes from a study of blood T cell repertoires in COVID-19. Study summary: T cells, B-cell-depleted T cells, or PBMCs supplied cDNA or gDNA.

Sequenced sample: peripheral blood. V usage is TRBV6-2 or TRBV6-3 and J usage is TRBJ1-5; tentative D call: TRBD1 (6 bases). The sequence was obtained from a man older than 75 with COVID-19, enrolled during active disease. This chain's CDR3 is CASSYPRTDSNQPQHF. As DNA, the CDR3 is TGTGCCAGCAGTTACCCGAGGACAGATAGCAATCAGCCCCAGCATTTT.